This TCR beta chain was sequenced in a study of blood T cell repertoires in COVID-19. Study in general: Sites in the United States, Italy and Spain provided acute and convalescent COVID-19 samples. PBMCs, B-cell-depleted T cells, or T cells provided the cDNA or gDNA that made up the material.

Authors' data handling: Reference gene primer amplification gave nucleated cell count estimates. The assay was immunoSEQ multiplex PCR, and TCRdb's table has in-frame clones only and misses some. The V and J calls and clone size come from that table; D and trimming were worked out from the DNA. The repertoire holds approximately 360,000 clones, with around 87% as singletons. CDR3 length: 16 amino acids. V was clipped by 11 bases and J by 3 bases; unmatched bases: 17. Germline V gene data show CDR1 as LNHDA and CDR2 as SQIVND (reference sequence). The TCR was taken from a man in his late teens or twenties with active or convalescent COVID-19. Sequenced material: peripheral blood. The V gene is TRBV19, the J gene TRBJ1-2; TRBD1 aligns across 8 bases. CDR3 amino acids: CASQDRAAGGYYGYTF. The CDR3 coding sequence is TGTGCCTCTCAGGACAGGGCAGCAGGGGGGTACTATGGCTACACCTTC.